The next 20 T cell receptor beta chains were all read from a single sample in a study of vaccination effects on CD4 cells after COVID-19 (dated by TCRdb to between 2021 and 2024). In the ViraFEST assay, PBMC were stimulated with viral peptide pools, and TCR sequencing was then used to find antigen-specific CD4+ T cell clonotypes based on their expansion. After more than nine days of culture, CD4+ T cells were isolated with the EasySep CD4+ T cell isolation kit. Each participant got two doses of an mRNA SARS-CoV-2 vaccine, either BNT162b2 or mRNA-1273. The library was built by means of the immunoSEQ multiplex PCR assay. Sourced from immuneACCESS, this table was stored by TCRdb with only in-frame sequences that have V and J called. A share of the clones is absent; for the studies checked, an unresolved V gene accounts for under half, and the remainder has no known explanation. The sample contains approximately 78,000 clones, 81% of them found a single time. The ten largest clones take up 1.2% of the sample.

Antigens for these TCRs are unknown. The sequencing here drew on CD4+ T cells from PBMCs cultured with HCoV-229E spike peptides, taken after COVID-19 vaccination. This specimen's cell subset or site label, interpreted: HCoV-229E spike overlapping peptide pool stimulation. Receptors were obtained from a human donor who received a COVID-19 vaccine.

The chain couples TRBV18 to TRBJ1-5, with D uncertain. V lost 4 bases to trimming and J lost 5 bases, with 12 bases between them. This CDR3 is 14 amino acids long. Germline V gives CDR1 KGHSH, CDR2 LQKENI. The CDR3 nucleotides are TGTGCCAGCTCACAACAGTCCGAGGATCAGCCCCAGCATTTT. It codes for CASSQQSEDQPQHF.

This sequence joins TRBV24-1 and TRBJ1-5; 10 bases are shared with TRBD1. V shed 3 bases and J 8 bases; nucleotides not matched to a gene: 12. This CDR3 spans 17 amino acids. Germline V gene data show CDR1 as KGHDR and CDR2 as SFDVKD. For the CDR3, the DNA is TGTGCCACCAGTGATCCTGGGACAGGGGAGGGCAGGGAGCCCCAGCATTTT. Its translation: CATSDPGTGEGREPQHF.

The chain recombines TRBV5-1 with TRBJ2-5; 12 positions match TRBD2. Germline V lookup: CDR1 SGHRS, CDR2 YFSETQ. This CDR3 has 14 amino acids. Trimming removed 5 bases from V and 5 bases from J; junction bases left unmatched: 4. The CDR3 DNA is TGCGCCAGCAGGGCTAGCGGGGGGGCGGAGACCCAGTACTTC. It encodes CASRASGGAETQYF.

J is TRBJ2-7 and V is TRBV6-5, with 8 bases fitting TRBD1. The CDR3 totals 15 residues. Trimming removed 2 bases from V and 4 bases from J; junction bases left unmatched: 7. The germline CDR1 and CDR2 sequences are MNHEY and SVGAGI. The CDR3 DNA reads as TGTGCCAGCAGTTACGCTTCAGGGGGCATGTACGAGCAGTACGTC. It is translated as CASSYASGGMYEQYV.

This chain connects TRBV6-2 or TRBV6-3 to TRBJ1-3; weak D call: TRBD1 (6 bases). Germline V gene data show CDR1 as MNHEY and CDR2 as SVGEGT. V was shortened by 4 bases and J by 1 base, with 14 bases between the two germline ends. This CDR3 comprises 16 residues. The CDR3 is CASSSLDRSSGNTIYF. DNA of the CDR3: TGTGCCAGCAGTTCCCTCGACAGGTCGTCTGGAAACACCATATATTTT.

The chain's CDR3 is CASSYGFGYGYTF. In nucleotides, the CDR3 is TGTGCCAGCAGTTACGGGTTCGGGTATGGCTACACCTTC. The V gene is TRBV6-5, the J gene TRBJ1-2; no clear D gene. CDR1 and CDR2 (germline): MNHEY, SVGAGI. The CDR3 runs to 13 residues. Deletions cut 2 bases from V and 5 bases from J, with 9 bases between.

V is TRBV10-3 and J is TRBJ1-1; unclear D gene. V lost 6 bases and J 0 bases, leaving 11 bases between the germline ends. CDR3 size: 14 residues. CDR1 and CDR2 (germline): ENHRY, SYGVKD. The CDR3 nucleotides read TGTGCCATCAGGGCGGAACTCATGAACACTGAAGCTTTCTTT. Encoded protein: CAIRAELMNTEAFF.

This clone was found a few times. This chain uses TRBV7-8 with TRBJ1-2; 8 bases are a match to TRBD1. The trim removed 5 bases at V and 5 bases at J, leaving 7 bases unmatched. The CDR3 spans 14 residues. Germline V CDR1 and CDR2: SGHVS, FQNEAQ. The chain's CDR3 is CASSRRDRTYGYTF. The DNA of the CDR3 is TGTGCCAGCAGCCGCCGGGACAGGACGTATGGCTACACCTTC.

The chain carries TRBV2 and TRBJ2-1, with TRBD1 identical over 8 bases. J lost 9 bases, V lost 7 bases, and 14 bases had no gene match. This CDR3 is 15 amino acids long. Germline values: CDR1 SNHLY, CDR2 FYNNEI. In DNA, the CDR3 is TGTGCCAGCACCCCCTCCCGGGACAGGATCGGTGAGCAGTTCTTC. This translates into CASTPSRDRIGEQFF.

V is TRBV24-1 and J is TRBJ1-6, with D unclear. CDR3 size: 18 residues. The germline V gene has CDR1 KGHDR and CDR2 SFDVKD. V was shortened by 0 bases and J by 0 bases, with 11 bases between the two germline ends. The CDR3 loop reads CATSDLSKDDSYNSPLHF. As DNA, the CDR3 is TGTGCCACCAGTGATTTGTCAAAGGACGACTCCTATAATTCACCCCTCCACTTT.

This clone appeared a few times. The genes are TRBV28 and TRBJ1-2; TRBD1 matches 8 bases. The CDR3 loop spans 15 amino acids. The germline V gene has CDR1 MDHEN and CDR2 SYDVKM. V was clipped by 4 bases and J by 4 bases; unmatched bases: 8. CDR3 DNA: TGTGCCAGCAGTTACTTGGACAGGGAATTCTATGGCTACACCTTC. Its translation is CASSYLDREFYGYTF.

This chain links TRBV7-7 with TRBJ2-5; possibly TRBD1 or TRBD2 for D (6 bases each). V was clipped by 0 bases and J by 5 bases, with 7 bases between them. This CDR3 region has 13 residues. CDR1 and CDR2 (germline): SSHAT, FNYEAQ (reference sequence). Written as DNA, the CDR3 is TGTGCCAGCAGCTTAGCGGGGGGCGAGACCCAGTACTTC. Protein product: CASSLAGGETQYF.

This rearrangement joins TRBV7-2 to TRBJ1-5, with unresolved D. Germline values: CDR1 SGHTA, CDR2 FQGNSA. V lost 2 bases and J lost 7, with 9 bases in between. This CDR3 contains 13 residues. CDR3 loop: CASSLTQNQPQHF. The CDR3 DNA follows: TGTGCCAGCAGCTTAACTCAAAACCAGCCCCAGCATTTT.

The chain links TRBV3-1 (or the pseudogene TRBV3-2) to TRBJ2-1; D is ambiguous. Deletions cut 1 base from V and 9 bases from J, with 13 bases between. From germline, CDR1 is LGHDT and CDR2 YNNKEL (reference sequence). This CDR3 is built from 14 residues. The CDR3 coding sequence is TGTGCCAGCAGCCAAGGTGAAGGGCGAGGTGAGCAGTTCTTC. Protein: CASSQGEGRGEQFF.

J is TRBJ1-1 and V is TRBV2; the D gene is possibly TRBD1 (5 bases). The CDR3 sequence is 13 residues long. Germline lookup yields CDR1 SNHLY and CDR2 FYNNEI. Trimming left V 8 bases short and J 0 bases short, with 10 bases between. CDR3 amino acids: CASERGVNTEAFF. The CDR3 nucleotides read TGTGCCAGCGAAAGGGGTGTGAACACTGAAGCTTTCTTT.

The CDR3 reads CASRMRFYGTDTQYF. Here the CDR3 DNA reads TGTGCCAGTAGAATGAGATTTTACGGCACAGATACGCAGTATTTT. The chain is built from TRBV19 and TRBJ2-3; D is uncertain. The CDR3 extends over 15 amino acids. The ends were cut back, 6 bases at V and 1 base at J, with 14 bases in the middle. The V gene's germline CDR1 is LNHDA and CDR2 SQIVND (reference sequence).

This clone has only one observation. CDR3 sequence (DNA): TGCGCCAGCGGAAGACAGGGGCTATACCAAGAGACCCAGTACTTC. Translating gives CASGRQGLYQETQYF. This chain connects TRBV10-2 to TRBJ2-5, with 8 bases fitting TRBD1. V dropped 8 bases and J dropped 0; count of bases not matched to a gene: 8. Per germline, CDR1 WSHSY and CDR2 SAAADI. The CDR3 runs to 15 residues.

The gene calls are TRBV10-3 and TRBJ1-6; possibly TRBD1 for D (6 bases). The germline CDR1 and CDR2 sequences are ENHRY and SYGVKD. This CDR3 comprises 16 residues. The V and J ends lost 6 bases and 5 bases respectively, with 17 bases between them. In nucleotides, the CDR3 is TGTGCCATCAGCCGGACAGCTAAAAAGGATAATTCACCCCTCCACTTT. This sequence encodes CAISRTAKKDNSPLHF.

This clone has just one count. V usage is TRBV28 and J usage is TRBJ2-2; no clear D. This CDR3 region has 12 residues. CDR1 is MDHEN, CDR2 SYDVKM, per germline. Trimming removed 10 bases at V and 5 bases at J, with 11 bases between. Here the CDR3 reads CATTKVTGELFF. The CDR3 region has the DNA TGTGCCACCACCAAAGTAACCGGGGAGCTGTTTTTT.

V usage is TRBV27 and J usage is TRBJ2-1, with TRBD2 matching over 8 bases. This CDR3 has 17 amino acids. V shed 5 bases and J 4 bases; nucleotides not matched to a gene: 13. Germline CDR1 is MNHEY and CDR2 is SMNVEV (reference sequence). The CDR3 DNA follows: TGTGCCAGCAGTCTTCCCTCGTGGCGGGGGGTGTACAATGAGCAGTTCTTC. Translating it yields CASSLPSWRGVYNEQFF.